Below, 13 T cell receptor beta chains from the same sample are listed, as sequenced in a study of CD8+CD57+ T cells in acquired aplastic anemia. Profiles of TCR beta VDJ and CDR3 were generated from a genomic DNA template. TCRdb reprocessed the reads with MiXCR, giving one entry per CDR3 protein. Of approximately 160,000 distinct CDR3 sequences detected, around 45% appear once; the ten largest clones hold approximately 1%. The specimen was sorted CD4+, CD8+, or CD8+CD57+ T cells (not recorded which) from PBMCs. The receptors stem from a human donor in good health.

V and J are TRBV11-3 and TRBJ2-5, with TRBD1 matching 12 bases. V lost 1 base, J lost 5 bases, and 5 bases stayed unmatched. Germline CDR1 reads SGHNT; CDR2 reads YENEEA. The CDR3 is 16 residues long. This chain's CDR3 is CASSLGGTGGAETQYF. CDR3 in DNA: TGTGCCAGCAGCTTAGGAGGGACAGGGGGCGCGGAGACCCAGTACTTC.

The chain has TRBV3-1 and TRBJ1-3; no clear D gene. V shed 1 base and J shed 4 bases, with 2 bases lying between them. This CDR3 is built from 12 residues. The germline gives CDR1 LGHDT, CDR2 YNNKEL (reference sequence). CDR3 in DNA: TGTGCCAGCAGCCAAGCAGGAAACACCATATATTTT. Translation gives CASSQAGNTIYF.

Regarding this clonotype: This clone may be a read error of a much larger clone one base away. The chain recombines TRBV5-1 with TRBJ2-1; 7 nucleotides align to TRBD2. This CDR3 has 16 residues. Germline-derived CDR1 and CDR2 are SGHRS and YFSETQ. J gave up 3 bases and V 3 bases, and 9 bases lay outside the gene matches. In DNA, the CDR3 is TGCGCCAGCAGCTCGTCGGTGCAGCGGGGCTACAATGAGCAGTTCTTC. Translating it yields CASSSSVQRGYNEQFF.

J is TRBJ2-7 and V is TRBV7-6, with 9 bases lining up with TRBD1. This CDR3 region has 14 residues. Per the germline V gene, CDR1 is SGHVS and CDR2 is FNYEAQ. V dropped 1 base and J dropped 11; count of bases not matched to a gene: 9. DNA of the CDR3: TGTGCCAGCAGCTTAGATACCGGGACAGGGTTGGAGTACTTC. Translating gives CASSLDTGTGLEYF.

The chain couples TRBV28 to TRBJ1-5; tentative D call: TRBD1 (5 bases). Per germline, CDR1 MDHEN and CDR2 SYDVKM. CDR3 length: 13 residues. Trimming cost V 8 bases and J 7 bases, with 15 bases left between them. CDR3 residues: CASRGEGGQPQHF. The DNA of the CDR3 is TGTGCCAGCCGGGGCGAGGGCGGGCAGCCCCAGCATTTT.

This clonotype was seen only a few times. The chain links TRBV24-1 to TRBJ2-5; 8 nucleotides agree with TRBD1. Germline CDR1 and CDR2: KGHDR and SFDVKD. The CDR3 is 15 residues long. The ends lost 4 bases at V and 6 bases at J; junction bases unmatched: 9. The CDR3 loop is CATSDPRTGKQTQYF. The CDR3 region has the DNA TGTGCCACCAGTGACCCAAGGACAGGGAAGCAGACCCAGTACTTC.

The genes are TRBV2 and TRBJ2-7; D assignment may be TRBD1 or TRBD2 (5 bases each). The V and J ends lost 8 bases and 4 bases respectively, with 15 bases between them. Germline assignment: CDR1 SNHLY and CDR2 FYNNEI. The CDR3 consists of 13 residues. The CDR3 bases are TGTGCCAGCGGGACGGATCTTTCGTACGAGCAGTACTTC. It specifies CASGTDLSYEQYF.

On this clonotype itself: A read error may explain this, as a much larger clone is one base away. No conserved phenylalanine or tryptophan is present at the end of the CDR3, so a read error is the likely explanation. The gene calls are TRBV6-1 and TRBJ1-2; a weak D match, TRBD1 (6 bases). V was shortened by 8 bases and J by 8 bases, with 15 bases between the two germline ends. CDR1 is MNHNS and CDR2 is SASEGT in the germline V gene. This CDR3 region has 12 residues. The CDR3 DNA reads as TGTGCCAGCCAGGGGCCGGTGGGCGGCTACACCGTC. Residues: CASQGPVGGYTV.

The chain is built from TRBV19 and TRBJ2-7; D possibly corresponds to TRBD1 (5 bases). Germline CDR1 and CDR2: LNHDA and SQIVND (reference sequence). This CDR3 has 13 amino acids. The V and J ends lost 1 base and 4 bases respectively, with 8 bases between them. The CDR3 sequence: CASSIGTQYEQYF. For the CDR3, the DNA is TGTGCCAGTAGTATAGGGACACAATACGAGCAGTACTTC. The full variable domain, with the rest looked up from reference TRBV19 and TRBJ2-7, is DGGITQSPKYLFRKEGQNVTLSCEQNLNHDAMYWYRQDPGQGLRLIYYSQIVNDFQKGDIAEGYSVSREKKESFPLTVTSAQKNPTAFYLCASSIGTQYEQYFGPGTRLTVT.

J is TRBJ2-2 and V is TRBV7-2; D remains ambiguous. The CDR3 has 13 residues. The germline gives CDR1 SGHTA, CDR2 FQGNSA. V gave up 6 bases and J gave up 8 bases, with 13 bases separating them. CDR3 loop: CASSESGQGELFF. Here the CDR3 DNA reads TGTGCCAGCAGTGAGTCTGGCCAAGGGGAGCTGTTTTTT.

This chain links TRBV11-1 with TRBJ1-6; tentatively, D is TRBD1 (5 bases). CDR1 is SGHAT and CDR2 is FQDESV in the germline V gene (reference sequence). CDR3 length: 16 amino acids. Trimming shortened V by 1 base and J by 6 bases, and 13 bases separated the two germline ends. As DNA, the CDR3 is TGTGCCAGCAGCTTAGTAGGCCAGGGTGGTAATTCACCCCTCCACTTT. Translated: CASSLVGQGGNSPLHF.

Notes on this clonotype: This may stem from a read error, because a much larger clone lies one nucleotide away. The CDR3 sequence is CASSPPARLLTDTQYF. The CDR3 region has the DNA TGTGCCAGCAGCCCCCCCGCGAGACTACTCACAGATACGCAGTATTTT. The chain uses TRBV4-2 and TRBJ2-3; a possible D gene is TRBD2 (5 bases). The CDR3 extends over 16 amino acids. V shed 4 bases and J shed 2 bases, with 16 bases lying between them. CDR1 LGHNA and CDR2 YNFKEQ come from the germline V gene.

The chain combines TRBV6-5 with TRBJ2-2, with 11 bases aligning to TRBD1. Germline CDR1 MNHEY, CDR2 SVGAGI. The ends lost 4 bases at V and 5 bases at J; junction bases unmatched: 6. There are 16 residues in the CDR3. The chain's CDR3 is CASSSSGQGATGELFF. As DNA, the CDR3 is TGTGCCAGCAGTTCCTCTGGACAGGGGGCTACCGGGGAGCTGTTTTTT.